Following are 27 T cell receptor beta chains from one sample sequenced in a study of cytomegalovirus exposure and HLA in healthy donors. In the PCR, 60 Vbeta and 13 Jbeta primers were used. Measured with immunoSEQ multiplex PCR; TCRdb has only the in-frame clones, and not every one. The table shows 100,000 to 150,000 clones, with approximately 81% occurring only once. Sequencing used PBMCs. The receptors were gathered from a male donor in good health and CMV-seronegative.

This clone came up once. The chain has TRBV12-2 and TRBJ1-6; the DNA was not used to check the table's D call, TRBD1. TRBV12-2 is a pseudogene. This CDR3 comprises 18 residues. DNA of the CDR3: TGTGCAAGTCGCTTAAAATTCAGGGGAGATTCCTATAATTCACCCCTCCACTTT. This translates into CASRLKFRGDSYNSPLHF.

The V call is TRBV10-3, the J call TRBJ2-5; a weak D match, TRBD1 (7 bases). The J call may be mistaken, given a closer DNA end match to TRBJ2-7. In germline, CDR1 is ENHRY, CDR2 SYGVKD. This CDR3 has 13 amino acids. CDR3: CAISAGGGGEQYF. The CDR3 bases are TGTGCCATCAGTGCTGGAGGGGGCGGCGAGCAGTACTTC.

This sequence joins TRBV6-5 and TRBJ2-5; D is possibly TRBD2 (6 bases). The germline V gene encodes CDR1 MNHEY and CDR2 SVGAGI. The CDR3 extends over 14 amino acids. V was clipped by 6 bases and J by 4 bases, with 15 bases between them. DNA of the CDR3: TGTGCCAGCAGACCCCTTACTAGCTCAGAGACCCAGTACTTC. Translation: CASRPLTSSETQYF.

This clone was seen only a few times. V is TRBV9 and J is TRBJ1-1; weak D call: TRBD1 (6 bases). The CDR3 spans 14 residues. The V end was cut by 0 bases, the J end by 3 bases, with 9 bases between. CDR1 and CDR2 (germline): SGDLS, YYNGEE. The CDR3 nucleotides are TGTGCCAGCAGCGTAGATAACAGGGACACTGAAGCTTTCTTT. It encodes CASSVDNRDTEAFF. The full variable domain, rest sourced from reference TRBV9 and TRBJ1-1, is DSGVTQTPKHLITATGQRVTLRCSPRSGDLSVYWYQQSLDQGLQFLIQYYNGEERAKGNILERFSAQQFPDLHSELNLSSLELGDSALYFCASSVDNRDTEAFFGQGTRLTVV.

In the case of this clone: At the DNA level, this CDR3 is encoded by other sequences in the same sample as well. The CDR3: CASSPPTESYGYTF. The DNA for the CDR3 is TGTGCCAGCTCACCACCGACAGAGTCCTATGGCTACACCTTC. The rearrangement links TRBV18 to TRBJ1-2, with a possible D match to TRBD1 (5 bases). Germline CDR1 reads KGHSH; CDR2 reads LQKENI. The CDR3 covers 14 residues. Trimming shortened V by 0 bases and J by 4 bases, and 9 bases separated the two germline ends.

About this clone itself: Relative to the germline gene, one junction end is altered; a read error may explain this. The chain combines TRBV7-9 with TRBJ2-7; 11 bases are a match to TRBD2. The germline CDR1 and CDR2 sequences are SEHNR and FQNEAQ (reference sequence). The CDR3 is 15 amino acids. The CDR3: CSSSLATSGSHEQYF. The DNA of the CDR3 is TGTTCCAGCAGCTTAGCAACTAGCGGGAGTCATGAGCAGTACTTC.

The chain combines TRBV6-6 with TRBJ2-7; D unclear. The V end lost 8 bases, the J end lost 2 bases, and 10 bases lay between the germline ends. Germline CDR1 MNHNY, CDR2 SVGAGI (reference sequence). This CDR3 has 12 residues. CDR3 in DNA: TGTGCCAGCGCCAGTGTCGCCTACGAGCAGTACTTC. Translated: CASASVAYEQYF.

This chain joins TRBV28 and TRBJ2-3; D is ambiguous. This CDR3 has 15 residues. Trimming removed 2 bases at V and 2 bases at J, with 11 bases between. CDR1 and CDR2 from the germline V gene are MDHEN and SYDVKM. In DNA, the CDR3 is TGTGCCAGCAGTTTACATGAGCGAGCCACAGATACGCAGTATTTT. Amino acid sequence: CASSLHERATDTQYF.

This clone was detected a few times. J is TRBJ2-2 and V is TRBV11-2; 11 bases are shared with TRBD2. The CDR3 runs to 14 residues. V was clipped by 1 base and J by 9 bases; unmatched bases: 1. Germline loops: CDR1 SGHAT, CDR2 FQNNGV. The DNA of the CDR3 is TGTGCCAGCAGCTTAGGACTAGCGGGACGGGAGCTGTTTTTT. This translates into CASSLGLAGRELFF.

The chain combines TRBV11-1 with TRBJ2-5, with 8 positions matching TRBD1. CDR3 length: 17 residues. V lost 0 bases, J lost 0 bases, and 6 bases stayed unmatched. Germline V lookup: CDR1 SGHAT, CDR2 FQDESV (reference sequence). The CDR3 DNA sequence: TGTGCCAGCAGCTTAGCGGCAGGGGGCCCGTACCAAGAGACCCAGTACTTC. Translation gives CASSLAAGGPYQETQYF.

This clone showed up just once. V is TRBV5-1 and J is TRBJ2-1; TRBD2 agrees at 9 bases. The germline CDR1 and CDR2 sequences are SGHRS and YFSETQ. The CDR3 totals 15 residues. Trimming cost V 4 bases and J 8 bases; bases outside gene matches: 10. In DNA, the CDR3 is TGCGCCAGCAGCCCCCTTAGCGGGAGTTGGGATGAGCAGTTCTTC. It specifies CASSPLSGSWDEQFF.

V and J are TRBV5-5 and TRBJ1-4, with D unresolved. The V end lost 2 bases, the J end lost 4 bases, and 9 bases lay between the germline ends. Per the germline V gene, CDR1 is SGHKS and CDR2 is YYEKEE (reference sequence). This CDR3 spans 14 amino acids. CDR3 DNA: TGTGCCAGCAGCTTTGATCTCGGTAATGAAAAACTGTTTTTT. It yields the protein CASSFDLGNEKLFF.

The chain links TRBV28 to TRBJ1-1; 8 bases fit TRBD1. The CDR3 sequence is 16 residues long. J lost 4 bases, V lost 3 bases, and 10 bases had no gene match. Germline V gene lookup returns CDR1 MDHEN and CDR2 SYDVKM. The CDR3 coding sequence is TGTGCCAGCAGTTTCCCCGTGGGGGGACAGGTCACTGAAGCTTTCTTT. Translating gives CASSFPVGGQVTEAFF. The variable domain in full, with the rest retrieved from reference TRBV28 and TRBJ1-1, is DVKVTQSSRYLVKRTGEKVFLECVQDMDHENMFWYRQDPGLGLRLIYFSYDVKMKEKGDIPEGYSVSREKKERFSLILESASTNQTSMYLCASSFPVGGQVTEAFFGQGTRLTVV.

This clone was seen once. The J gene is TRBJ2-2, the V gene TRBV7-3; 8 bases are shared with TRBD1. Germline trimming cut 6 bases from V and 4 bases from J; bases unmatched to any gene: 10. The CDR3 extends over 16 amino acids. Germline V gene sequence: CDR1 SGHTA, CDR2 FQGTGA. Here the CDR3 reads CASRRGGTGGTGELFF. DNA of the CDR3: TGTGCCAGCAGGCGTGGGGGCACAGGGGGCACCGGGGAGCTGTTTTTT.

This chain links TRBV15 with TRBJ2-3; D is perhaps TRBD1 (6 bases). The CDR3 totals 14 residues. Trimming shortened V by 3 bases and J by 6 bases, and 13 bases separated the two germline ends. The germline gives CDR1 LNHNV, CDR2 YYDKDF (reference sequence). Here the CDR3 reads CATSSQQGQDTQYF. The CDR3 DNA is TGTGCCACCAGCAGTCAACAGGGCCAGGATACGCAGTATTTT.

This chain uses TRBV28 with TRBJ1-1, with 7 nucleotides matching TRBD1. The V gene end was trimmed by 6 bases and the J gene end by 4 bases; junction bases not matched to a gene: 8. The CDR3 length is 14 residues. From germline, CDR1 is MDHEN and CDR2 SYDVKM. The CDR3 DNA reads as TGTGCCAGCAGCCCAAGACAGGGTTTCACTGAAGCTTTCTTT. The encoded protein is CASSPRQGFTEAFF.

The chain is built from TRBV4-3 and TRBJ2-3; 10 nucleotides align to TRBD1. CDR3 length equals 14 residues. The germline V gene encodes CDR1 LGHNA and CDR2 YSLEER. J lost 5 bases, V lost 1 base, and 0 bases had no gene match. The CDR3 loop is CASSQGTGGDTQYF. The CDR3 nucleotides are TGCGCCAGCAGCCAAGGGACAGGGGGAGATACGCAGTATTTT.

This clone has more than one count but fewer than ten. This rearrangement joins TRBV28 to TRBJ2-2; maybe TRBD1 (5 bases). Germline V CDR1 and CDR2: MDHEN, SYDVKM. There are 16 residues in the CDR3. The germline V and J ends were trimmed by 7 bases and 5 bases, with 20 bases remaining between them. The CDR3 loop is CASTIWAGMGTGELFF. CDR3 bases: TGTGCCAGCACCATTTGGGCAGGGATGGGGACCGGGGAGCTGTTTTTT.

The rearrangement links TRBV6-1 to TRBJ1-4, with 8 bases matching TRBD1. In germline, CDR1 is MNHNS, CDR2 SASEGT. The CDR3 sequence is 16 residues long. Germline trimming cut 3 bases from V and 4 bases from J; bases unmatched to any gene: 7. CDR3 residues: CASSDPPTGDNEKLFF. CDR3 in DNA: TGTGCCAGCAGTGACCCCCCGACAGGGGATAATGAAAAACTGTTTTTT.

CDR3 loop: CAISPGIMNTEAFF. The CDR3 nucleotides are TGTGCCATCAGTCCGGGGATTATGAACACTGAAGCTTTCTTT. This chain links TRBV10-3 with TRBJ1-1; D gene uncertain. Trimming removed 5 bases from V and 0 bases from J, with 10 bases in between. The V gene's germline CDR1 is ENHRY and CDR2 SYGVKD. The CDR3 runs to 14 residues.

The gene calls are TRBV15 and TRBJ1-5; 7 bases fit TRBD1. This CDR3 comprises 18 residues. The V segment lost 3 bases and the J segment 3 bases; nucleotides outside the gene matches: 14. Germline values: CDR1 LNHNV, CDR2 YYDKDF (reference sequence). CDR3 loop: CATSSGTGVFFNNQPQHF. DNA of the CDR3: TGTGCCACCAGCAGCGGAACAGGGGTATTCTTTAACAATCAGCCCCAGCATTTT.

DNA of the CDR3: TGTGCCATCAGTGTGGGAGTATGGGGAGGCGAGTATGGCTACACCTTC. It encodes CAISVGVWGGEYGYTF. The chain has TRBV10-3 and TRBJ1-2; D unclear. Germline CDR1 ENHRY, CDR2 SYGVKD. The CDR3 totals 16 residues. The V end was cut by 4 bases, the J end by 5 bases, with 20 bases between.

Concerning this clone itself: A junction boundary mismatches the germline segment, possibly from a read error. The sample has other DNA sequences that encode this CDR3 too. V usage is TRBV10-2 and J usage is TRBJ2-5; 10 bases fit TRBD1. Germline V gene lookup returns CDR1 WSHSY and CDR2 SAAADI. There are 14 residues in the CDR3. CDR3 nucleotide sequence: TGCGCCAGCAGGGGACAGGGGTCGCAAGAGACTCAGTACTTC. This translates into CASRGQGSQETQYF.

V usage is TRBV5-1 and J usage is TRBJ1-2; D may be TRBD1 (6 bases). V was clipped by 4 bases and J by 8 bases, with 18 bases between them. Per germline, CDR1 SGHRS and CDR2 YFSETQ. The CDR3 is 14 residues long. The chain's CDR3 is CASSPLTDRHGYTF. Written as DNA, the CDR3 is TGCGCCAGCAGCCCACTAACCGACAGGCACGGCTACACCTTC. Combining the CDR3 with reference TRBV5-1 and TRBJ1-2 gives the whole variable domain KAGVTQTPRYLIKTRGQQVTLSCSPISGHRSVSWYQQTPGQGLQFLFEYFSETQRNKGNFPGRFSGRQFSNSRSEMNVSTLELGDSALYLCASSPLTDRHGYTFGSGTRLTVV.

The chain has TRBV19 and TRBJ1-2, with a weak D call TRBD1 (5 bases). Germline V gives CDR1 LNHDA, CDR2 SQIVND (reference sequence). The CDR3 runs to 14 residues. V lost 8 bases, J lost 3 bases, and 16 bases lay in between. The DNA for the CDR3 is TGTGCCAGTCTTGGGGACTCAACGCACTATGGCTACACCTTC. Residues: CASLGDSTHYGYTF. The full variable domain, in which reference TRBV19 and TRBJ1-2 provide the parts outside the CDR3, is DGGITQSPKYLFRKEGQNVTLSCEQNLNHDAMYWYRQDPGQGLRLIYYSQIVNDFQKGDIAEGYSVSREKKESFPLTVTSAQKNPTAFYLCASLGDSTHYGYTFGSGTRLTVV.

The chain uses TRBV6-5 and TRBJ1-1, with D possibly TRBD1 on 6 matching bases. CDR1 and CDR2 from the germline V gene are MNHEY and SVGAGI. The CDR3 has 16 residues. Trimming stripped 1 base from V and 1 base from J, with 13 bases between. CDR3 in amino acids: CASSYLGGAGNTEAFF. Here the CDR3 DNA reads TGTGCCAGCAGTTACTTGGGGGGGGCGGGGAACACTGAAGCTTTCTTT.

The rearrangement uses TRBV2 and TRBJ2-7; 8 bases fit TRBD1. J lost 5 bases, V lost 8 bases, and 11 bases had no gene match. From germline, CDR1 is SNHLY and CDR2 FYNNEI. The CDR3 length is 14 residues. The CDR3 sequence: CASLDRGVSHEQYF. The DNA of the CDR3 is TGTGCCAGCCTAGACAGGGGAGTTTCCCACGAGCAGTACTTC.